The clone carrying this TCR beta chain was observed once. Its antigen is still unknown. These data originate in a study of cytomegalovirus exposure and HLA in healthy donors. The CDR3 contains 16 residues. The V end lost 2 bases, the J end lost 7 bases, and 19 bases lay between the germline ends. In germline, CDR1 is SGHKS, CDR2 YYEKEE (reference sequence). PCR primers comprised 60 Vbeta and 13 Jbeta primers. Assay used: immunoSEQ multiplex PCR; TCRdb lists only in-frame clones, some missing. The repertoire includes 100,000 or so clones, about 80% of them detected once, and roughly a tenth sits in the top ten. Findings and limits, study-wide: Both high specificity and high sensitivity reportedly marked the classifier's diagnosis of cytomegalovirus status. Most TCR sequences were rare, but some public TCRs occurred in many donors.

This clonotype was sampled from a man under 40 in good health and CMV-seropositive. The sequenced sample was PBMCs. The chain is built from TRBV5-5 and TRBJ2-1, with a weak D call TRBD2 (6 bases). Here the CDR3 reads CASSFYGGLGVNEQFF. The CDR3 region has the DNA TGTGCCAGCAGCTTCTATGGGGGGTTGGGGGTAAATGAGCAGTTCTTC.